The present entry profiles one T cell receptor (beta chain) with its context. Produced via immunoSEQ multiplex PCR; TCRdb's table is partial and in-frame only. The table lists more than 75,000 clones, approximately 81% of them singletons. These data come from a study of control samples from healthy donors and cancer patients. The origin of this receptor is a woman aged 25-40 years in good health. Material for sequencing was blood.

This CDR3 reads CAWSGTVNQPQHF. The CDR3 DNA is TGTGCCTGGAGCGGGACAGTCAATCAGCCCCAGCATTTT. The rearrangement joins TRBV30 to TRBJ1-5; TRBD1 agrees at 7 bases. Germline V gives CDR1 GTSNPN, CDR2 SVGIG (reference sequence). The trim removed 3 bases at V and 3 bases at J, leaving 2 bases unmatched. This CDR3 spans 13 amino acids.